The clone carrying this TCR beta chain was observed a single time. This record belongs to a study of blood T cell repertoires in COVID-19. The data were produced by immunoSEQ multiplex PCR, yet TCRdb's version contains in-frame clones alone and is incomplete. The repertoire holds 100,000 or so clones, with 70% to 85% as singletons. The CDR3 extends over 12 amino acids. V lost 7 bases and J lost 5, with 11 bases in between. The sample consisted of peripheral blood. This chain connects TRBV12-3 or TRBV12-4 to TRBJ1-2; the D gene is possibly TRBD1 (5 bases). The sequence came from a man in his sixties with active or convalescent COVID-19. CDR3 nucleotides: TGTGCCAGCAAGTCAGGGAGGTATGGCTACACCTTC. Translated: CASKSGRYGYTF.